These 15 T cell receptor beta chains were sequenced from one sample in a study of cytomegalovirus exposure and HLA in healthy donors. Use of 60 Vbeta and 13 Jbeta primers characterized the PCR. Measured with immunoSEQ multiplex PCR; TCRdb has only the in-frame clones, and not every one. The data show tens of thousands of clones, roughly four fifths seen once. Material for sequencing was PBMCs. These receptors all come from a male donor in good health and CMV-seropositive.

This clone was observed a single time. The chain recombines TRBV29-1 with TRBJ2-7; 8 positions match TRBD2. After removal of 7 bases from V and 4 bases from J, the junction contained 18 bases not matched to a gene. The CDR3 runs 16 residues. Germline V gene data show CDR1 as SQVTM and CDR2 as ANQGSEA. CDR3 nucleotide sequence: TGCAGCGCCGAGGTCAGACCCGGGACTAGGGGGTACGAGCAGTACTTC. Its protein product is CSAEVRPGTRGYEQYF.

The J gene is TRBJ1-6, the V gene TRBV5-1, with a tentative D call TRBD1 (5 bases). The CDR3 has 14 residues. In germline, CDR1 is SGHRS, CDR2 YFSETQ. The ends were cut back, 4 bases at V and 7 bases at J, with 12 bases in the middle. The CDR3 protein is CASSPTVVNSPLHF. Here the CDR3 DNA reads TGCGCCAGCAGCCCGACAGTTGTGAATTCACCCCTCCACTTT.

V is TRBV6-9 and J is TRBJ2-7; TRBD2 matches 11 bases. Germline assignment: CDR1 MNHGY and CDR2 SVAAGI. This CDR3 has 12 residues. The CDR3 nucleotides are TGTGCACCGGGACTAGCGGCCTACGAGCAGTACTTC. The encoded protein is CAPGLAAYEQYF.

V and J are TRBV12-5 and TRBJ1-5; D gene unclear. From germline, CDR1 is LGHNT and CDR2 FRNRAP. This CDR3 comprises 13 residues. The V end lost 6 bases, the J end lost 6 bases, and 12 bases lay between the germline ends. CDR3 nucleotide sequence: TGTGCTAGTGGGGGAGACTCGGGTCAGCCCCAGCATTTT. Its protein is CASGGDSGQPQHF.

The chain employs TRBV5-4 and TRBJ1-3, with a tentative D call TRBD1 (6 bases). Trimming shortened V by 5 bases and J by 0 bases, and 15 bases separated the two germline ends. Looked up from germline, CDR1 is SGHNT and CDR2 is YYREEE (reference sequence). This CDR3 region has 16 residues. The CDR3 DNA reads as TGTGCCAGCAGACCGAACCGACAGGTCTCTGGAAACACCATATATTTT. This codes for CASRPNRQVSGNTIYF.

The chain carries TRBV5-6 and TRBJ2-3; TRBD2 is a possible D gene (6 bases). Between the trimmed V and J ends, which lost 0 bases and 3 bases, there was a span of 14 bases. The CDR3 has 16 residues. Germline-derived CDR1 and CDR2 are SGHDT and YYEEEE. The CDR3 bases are TGTGCCAGCAGCTTGGCGGGGGTTGGACAAACAGATACGCAGTATTTT. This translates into CASSLAGVGQTDTQYF.

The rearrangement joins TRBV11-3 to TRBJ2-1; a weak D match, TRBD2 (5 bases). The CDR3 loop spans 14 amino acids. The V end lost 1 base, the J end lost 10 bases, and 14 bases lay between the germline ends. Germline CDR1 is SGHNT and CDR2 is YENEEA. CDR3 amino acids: CASSLGTRRNEQFF. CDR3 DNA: TGTGCCAGCAGCTTAGGAACTAGGAGAAACGAGCAGTTCTTC.

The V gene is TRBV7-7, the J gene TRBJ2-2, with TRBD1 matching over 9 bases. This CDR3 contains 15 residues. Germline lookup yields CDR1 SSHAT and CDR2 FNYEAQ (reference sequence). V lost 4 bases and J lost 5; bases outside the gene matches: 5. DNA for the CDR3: TGTGCCAGCAGCTCGACAGGGGGATCAACCGGGGAGCTGTTTTTT. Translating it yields CASSSTGGSTGELFF.

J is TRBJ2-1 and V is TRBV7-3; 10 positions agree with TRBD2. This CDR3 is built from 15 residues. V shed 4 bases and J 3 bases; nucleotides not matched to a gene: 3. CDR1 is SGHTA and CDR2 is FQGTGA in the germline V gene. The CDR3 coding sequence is TGTGCCAGCAGCTCACTAGCGGGGAGCTACAATGAGCAGTTCTTC. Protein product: CASSSLAGSYNEQFF.

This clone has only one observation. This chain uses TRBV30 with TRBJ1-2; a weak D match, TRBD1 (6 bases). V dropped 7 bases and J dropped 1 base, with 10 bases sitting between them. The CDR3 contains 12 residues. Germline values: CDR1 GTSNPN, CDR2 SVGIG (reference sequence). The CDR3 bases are TGTGCCTACCGGACAGATAACTATGGCTACACCTTC. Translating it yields CAYRTDNYGYTF. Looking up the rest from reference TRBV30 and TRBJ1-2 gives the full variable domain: SQTIHQWPATLVQPVGSPLSLECTVEGTSNPNLYWYRQAAGRGLQLLFYSVGIGQISSEVPQNLSASRPQDRQFILSSKKLLLSDSGFYLCAYRTDNYGYTFGSGTRLTVV.

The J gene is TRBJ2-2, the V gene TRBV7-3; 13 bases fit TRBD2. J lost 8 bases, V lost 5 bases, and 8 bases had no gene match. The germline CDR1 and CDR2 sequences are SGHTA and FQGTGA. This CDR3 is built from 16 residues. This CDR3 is CASSPLGLAGEGELFF. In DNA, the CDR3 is TGTGCCAGCAGCCCCCTTGGACTAGCGGGAGAAGGGGAGCTGTTTTTT.

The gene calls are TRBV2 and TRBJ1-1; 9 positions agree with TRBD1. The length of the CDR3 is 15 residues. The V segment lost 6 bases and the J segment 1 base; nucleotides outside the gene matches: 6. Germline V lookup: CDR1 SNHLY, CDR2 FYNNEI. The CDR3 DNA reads TGTGCCAGCAGCCAAGACAGGGGGACGAACACTGAAGCTTTCTTT. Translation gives CASSQDRGTNTEAFF.

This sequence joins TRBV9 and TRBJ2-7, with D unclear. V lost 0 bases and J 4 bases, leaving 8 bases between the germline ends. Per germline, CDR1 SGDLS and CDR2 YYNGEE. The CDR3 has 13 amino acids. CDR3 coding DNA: TGTGCCAGCAGCGTAGGTCCTAGTTACGAGCAGTACTTC. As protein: CASSVGPSYEQYF.

CDR3 nucleotide sequence: TGTGCCAGCAGCTTATCTAGCGGGAGAAACGAGCAGTACTTC. Its protein is CASSLSSGRNEQYF. The V call is TRBV13, the J call TRBJ2-7; 10 nucleotides agree with TRBD2. J gave up 5 bases and V 2 bases, and 3 bases lay outside the gene matches. Germline-derived CDR1 and CDR2 are PRHDT and FYEKMQ (reference sequence). The CDR3 spans 14 residues.

The DNA for the CDR3 is TGTGCCAGCAGTTACTCTGGCAAGGAGTCTGGCTACACCTTC. Its protein product is CASSYSGKESGYTF. The genes are TRBV6-5 and TRBJ1-2, with unresolved D. Trimming removed 0 bases at V and 7 bases at J, with 12 bases between. CDR3 length: 14 amino acids. Germline values: CDR1 MNHEY, CDR2 SVGAGI.